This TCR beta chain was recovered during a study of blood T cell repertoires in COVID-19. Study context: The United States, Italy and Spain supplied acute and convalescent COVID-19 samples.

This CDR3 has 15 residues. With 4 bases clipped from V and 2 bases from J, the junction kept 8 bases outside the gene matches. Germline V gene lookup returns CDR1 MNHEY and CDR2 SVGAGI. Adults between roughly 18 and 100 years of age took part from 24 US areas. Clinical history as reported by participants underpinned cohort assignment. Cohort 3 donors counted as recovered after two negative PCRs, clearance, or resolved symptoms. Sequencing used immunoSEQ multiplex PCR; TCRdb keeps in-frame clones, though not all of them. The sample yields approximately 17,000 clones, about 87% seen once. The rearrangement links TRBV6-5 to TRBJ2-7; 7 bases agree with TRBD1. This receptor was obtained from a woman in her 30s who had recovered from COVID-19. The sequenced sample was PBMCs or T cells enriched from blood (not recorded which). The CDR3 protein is CASSSPGTVTYEQYF. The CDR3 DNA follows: TGTGCCAGCAGTTCTCCCGGGACAGTTACCTACGAGCAGTACTTC.